This entry lists 3 T cell receptor beta chains sequenced from one sample in a study of patients with pleural tuberculosis (dated by TCRdb to the mid-2010s). The sequencer listed for this sample is Illumina Genome Analyzer IIx. TCRdb ran its own pipeline on the public reads, namely fastp trimming at Q25 and MiXCR clone calling, and kept in-frame beta chains. Each CDR3 protein gets just one entry, which takes the most common genes and DNA from the rows behind it. The sample has around 50,000 distinct CDR3 sequences on record, about 7.9% of them singletons. 15% to 20% of the sample lies in the top ten. These receptors originate from a human donor with pleural tuberculosis.

This clonotype was recorded many times. J is TRBJ1-2 and V is TRBV2, with D hard to call. V was pared by 10 bases and J by 7 bases, with 10 bases between. CDR3 size: 10 residues. Germline lookup yields CDR1 SNHLY and CDR2 FYNNEI. The CDR3 reads CATRGFGYTF. The CDR3, as DNA: TGTGCCACCAGAGGGTTTGGCTACACCTTC. The complete variable domain, with remaining parts taken from reference TRBV2 and TRBJ1-2, reads EPEVTQTPSHQVTQMGQEVILRCVPISNHLYFYWYRQILGQKVEFLVSFYNNEISEKSEIFDDQFSVERPDGSNFTLKIRSTKLEDSAMYFCATRGFGYTFGSGTRLTVV.

This clonotype was seen repeatedly, ten times or more. This chain joins TRBV5-4 and TRBJ1-1; 9 positions agree with TRBD1. With 1 base clipped from V and 7 bases from J, the junction kept 5 bases outside the gene matches. CDR3 length: 14 amino acids. Looked up from germline, CDR1 is SGHNT and CDR2 is YYREEE (reference sequence). This CDR3 reads CASSLKQGADEAFF. CDR3 DNA sequence: TGTGCCAGCAGCTTGAAACAGGGGGCGGATGAAGCTTTCTTT.

There are many counts of this clonotype. The chain joins TRBV12-3 or TRBV12-4 to TRBJ1-5, with a tentative D call TRBD1 (5 bases). CDR3 length: 15 amino acids. Trimming took off 2 bases at V and 0 bases at J, with 8 bases between the two ends. Here the CDR3 reads CASSLQGHSNQPQHF. The CDR3 region has the DNA TGTGCCAGCAGTTTACAGGGTCATAGCAATCAGCCCCAGCATTTT.